This T cell receptor beta chain emerged from a study of OX40 agonist ivuxolimab in advanced cancers. For the study at large: Partial response was recorded in three patients: one hepatocellular carcinoma and two cutaneous melanoma cases. Study-wide points: On average, CD8+ T cells had more expanded clones than CD4+. Among the lowest levels of clonal expansion were found in partial responders at 0.1-3.0 mg/kg.

Assay: immunoSEQ multiplex PCR; the TCRdb copy retains only in-frame clones and omits some. The sample records 37,000 or so clones, more than 75% being singletons. About this clone itself: Its matching antigen is unknown.

Specimen: CD4+ or CD8+ T cells sorted from blood, collected in a trial of the OX40 agonist ivuxolimab. The sequence came from an adult with an advanced solid tumor such as melanoma, head and neck, liver or kidney cancer.

The CDR3 region is CASSTGTVDQETQYF. DNA for the CDR3: TGTGCCAGTAGTACAGGGACAGTCGACCAAGAGACCCAGTACTTC. V usage is TRBV19 and J usage is TRBJ2-5, with 7 bases that match TRBD1. The CDR3 loop spans 15 amino acids. Germline V CDR1 and CDR2: LNHDA, SQIVND (reference sequence). V shed 4 bases and J 0 bases; nucleotides not matched to a gene: 5.